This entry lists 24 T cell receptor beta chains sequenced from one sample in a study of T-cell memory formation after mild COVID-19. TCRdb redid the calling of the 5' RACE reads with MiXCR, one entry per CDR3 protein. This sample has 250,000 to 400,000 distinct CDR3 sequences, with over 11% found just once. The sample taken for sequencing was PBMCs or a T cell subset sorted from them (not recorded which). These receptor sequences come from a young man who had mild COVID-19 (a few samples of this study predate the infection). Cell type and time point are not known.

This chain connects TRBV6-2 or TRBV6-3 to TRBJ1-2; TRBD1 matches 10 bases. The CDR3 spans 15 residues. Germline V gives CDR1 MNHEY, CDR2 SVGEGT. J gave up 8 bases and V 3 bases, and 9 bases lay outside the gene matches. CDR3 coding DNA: TGTGCCAGCAGTTATCCCGGGACAGGGGCAGAGGGCTACACCTTC. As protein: CASSYPGTGAEGYTF.

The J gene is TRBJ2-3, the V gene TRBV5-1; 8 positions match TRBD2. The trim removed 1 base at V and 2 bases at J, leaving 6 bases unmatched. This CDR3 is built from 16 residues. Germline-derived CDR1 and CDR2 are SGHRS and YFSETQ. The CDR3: CASSLRQRGNTDTQYF. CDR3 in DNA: TGCGCCAGCAGCTTGAGGCAGCGGGGGAACACAGATACGCAGTATTTT.

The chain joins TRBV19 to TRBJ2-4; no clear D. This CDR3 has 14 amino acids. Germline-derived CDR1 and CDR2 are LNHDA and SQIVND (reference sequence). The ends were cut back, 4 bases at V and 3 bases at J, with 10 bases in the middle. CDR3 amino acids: CASSRVFDKNIQYF. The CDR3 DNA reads TGTGCCAGTAGTAGGGTATTCGACAAAAACATTCAGTACTTC.

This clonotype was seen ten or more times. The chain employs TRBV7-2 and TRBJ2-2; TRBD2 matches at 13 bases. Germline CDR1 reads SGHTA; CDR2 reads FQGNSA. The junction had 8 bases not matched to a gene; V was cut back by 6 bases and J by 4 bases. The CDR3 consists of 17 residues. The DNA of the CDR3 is TGTGCCAGCAGTCGACTAGCGGGGGGCCGGGGCACCGGGGAGCTGTTTTTT. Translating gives CASSRLAGGRGTGELFF.

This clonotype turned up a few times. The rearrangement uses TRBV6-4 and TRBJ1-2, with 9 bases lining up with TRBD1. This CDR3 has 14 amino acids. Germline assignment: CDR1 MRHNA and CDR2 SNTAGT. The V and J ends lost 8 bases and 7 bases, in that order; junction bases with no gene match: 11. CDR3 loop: CASAFTGTGTGYTF. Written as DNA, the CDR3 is TGTGCCAGCGCTTTCACCGGGACAGGGACTGGCTACACCTTC.

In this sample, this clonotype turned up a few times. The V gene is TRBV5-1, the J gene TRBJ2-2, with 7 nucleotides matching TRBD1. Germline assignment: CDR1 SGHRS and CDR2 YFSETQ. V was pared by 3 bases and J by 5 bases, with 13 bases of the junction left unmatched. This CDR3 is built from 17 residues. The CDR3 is CASSSTTGSLETGELFF. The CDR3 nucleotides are TGCGCCAGCAGCTCGACGACAGGGTCCTTAGAGACCGGGGAGCTGTTTTTT.

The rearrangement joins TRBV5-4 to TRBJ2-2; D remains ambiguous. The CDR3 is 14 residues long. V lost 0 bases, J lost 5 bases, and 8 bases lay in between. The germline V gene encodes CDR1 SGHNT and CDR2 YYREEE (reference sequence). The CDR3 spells CASSLAGETGELFF. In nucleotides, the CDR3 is TGTGCCAGCAGCTTGGCCGGCGAGACCGGGGAGCTGTTTTTT.

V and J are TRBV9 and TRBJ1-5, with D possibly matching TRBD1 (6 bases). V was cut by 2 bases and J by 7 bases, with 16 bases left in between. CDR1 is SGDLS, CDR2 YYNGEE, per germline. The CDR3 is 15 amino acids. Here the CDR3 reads CASSVSWGLGQPQHF. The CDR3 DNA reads TGTGCCAGCAGCGTTTCTTGGGGGCTGGGGCAGCCCCAGCATTTT.

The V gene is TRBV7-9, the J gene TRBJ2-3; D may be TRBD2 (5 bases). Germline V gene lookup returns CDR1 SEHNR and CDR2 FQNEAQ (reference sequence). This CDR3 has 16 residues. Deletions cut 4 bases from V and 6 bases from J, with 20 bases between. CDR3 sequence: CASSSPTRVEGDTQYF. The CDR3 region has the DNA TGTGCCAGCAGCTCCCCGACGAGGGTGGAAGGGGATACGCAGTATTTT.

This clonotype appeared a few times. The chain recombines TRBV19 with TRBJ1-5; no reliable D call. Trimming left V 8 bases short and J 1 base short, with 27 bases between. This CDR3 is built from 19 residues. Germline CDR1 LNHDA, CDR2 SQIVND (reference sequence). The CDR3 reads CASSQRGSWGAFSNQPQHF. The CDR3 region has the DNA TGTGCCAGTTCGCAGAGAGGGTCCTGGGGAGCATTCAGCAATCAGCCCCAGCATTTT.

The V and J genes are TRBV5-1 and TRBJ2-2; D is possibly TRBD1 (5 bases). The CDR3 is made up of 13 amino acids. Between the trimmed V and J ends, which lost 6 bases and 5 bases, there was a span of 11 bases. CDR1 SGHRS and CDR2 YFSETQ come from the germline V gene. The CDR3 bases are TGCGCCAGCATCATCCCAGGGACCGGGGAGCTGTTTTTT. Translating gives CASIIPGTGELFF. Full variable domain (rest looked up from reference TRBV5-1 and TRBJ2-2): KAGVTQTPRYLIKTRGQQVTLSCSPISGHRSVSWYQQTPGQGLQFLFEYFSETQRNKGNFPGRFSGRQFSNSRSEMNVSTLELGDSALYLCASIIPGTGELFFGEGSRLTVL.

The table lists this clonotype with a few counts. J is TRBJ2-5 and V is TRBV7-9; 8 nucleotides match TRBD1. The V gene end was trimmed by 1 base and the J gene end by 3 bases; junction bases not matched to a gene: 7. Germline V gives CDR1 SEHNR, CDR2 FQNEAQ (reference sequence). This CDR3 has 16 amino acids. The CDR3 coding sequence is TGTGCCAGCAGCTTAGTAGGACAGGGATGGGAAGAGACCCAGTACTTC. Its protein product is CASSLVGQGWEETQYF. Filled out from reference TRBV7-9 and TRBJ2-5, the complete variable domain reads DTGVSQNPRHKITKRGQNVTFRCDPISEHNRLYWYRQTLGQGPEFLTYFQNEAQLEKSRLLSDRFSAERPKGSFSTLEIQRTEQGDSAMYLCASSLVGQGWEETQYFGPGTRLLVL.

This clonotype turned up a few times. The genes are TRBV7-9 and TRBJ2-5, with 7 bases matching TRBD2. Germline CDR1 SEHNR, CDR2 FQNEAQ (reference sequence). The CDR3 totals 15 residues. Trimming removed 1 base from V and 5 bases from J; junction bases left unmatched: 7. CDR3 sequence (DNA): TGTGCCAGCAGCTTAGTGTCAGCGGGGCTGGAGACCCAGTACTTC. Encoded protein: CASSLVSAGLETQYF.

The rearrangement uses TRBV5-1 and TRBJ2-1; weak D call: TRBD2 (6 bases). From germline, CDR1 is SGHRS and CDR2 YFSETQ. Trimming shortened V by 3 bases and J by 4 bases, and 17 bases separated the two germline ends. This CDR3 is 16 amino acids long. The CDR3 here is CASSSLQAGRYNEQFF. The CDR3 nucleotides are TGCGCCAGCAGCTCCCTACAAGCGGGCAGGTACAATGAGCAGTTCTTC.

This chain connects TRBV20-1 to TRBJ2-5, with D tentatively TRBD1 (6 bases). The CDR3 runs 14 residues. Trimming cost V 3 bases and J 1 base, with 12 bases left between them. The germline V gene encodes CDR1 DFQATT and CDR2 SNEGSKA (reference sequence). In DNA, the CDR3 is TGCAGTGCTAGCGGGGACACAGTCCAAGAGACCCAGTACTTC. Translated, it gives CSASGDTVQETQYF.

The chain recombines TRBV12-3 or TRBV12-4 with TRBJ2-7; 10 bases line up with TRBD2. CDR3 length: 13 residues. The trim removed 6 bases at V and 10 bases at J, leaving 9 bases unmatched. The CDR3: CASSRSGGNDQYF. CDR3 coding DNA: TGTGCCAGCAGCCGTAGCGGGGGGAATGATCAGTACTTC.

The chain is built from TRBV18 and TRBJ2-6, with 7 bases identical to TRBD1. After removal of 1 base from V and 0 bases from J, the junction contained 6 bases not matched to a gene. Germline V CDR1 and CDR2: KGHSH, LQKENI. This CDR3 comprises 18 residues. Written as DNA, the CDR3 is TGTGCCAGCTCACCACGAACAGGGGCTCTCTCTGGGGCCAACGTCCTGACTTTC. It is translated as CASSPRTGALSGANVLTF.

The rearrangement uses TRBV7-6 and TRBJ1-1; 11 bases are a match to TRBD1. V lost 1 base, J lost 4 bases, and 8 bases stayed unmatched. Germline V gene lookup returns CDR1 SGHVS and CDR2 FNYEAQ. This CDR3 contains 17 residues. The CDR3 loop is CASSLDPGQGGRTEAFF. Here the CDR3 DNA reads TGTGCCAGCAGCTTAGACCCGGGACAGGGGGGTCGCACTGAAGCTTTCTTT.

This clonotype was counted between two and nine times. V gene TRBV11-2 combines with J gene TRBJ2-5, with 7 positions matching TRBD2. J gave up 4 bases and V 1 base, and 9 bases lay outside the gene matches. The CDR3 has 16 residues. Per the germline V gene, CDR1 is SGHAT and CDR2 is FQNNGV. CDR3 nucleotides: TGTGCCAGCAGCTTAGTTCGGGTCGGGGGGACAGAGACCCAGTACTTC. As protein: CASSLVRVGGTETQYF. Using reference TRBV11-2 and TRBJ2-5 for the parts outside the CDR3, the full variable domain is EAGVAQSPRYKIIEKRQSVAFWCNPISGHATLYWYQQILGQGPKLLIQFQNNGVVDDSQLPKDRFSAERLKGVDSTLKIQPAKLEDSAVYLCASSLVRVGGTETQYFGPGTRLLVL.

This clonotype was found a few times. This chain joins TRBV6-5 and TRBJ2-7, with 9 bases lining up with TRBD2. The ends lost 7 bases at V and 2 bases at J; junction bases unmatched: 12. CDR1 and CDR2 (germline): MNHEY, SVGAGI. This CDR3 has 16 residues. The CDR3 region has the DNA TGTGCCAGCATGTCACTAGCGGGCCAACGTACCTACGAGCAGTACGTC. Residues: CASMSLAGQRTYEQYV.

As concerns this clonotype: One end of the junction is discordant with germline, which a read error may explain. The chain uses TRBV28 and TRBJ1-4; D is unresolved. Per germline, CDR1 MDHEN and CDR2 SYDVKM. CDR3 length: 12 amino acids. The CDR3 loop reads CASSLYVGRAIF. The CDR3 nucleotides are TGTGCCAGCAGTTTATACGTCGGACGGGCGATTTTT.

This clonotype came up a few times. Here the CDR3 reads CSAQGRYTYEQYF. The CDR3 nucleotides read TGCAGTGCTCAGGGCCGGTACACCTACGAGCAGTACTTC. This chain links TRBV20-1 with TRBJ2-7; weak D call: TRBD1 (5 bases). This CDR3 has 13 residues. V was shortened by 5 bases and J by 2 bases, with 13 bases between the two germline ends. Germline CDR1 and CDR2: DFQATT and SNEGSKA (reference sequence).

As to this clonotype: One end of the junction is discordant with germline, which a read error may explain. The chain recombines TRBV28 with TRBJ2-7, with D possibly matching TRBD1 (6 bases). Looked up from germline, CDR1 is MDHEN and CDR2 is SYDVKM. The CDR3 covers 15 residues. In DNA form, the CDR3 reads TGTGACAGCACCCCCAGCAGGGGAATCTCCTACGAGCAGTACTTC. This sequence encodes CDSTPSRGISYEQYF.

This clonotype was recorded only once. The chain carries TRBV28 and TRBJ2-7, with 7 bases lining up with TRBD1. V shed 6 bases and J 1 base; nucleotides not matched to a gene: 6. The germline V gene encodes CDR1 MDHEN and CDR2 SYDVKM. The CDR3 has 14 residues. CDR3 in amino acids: CASSRTGGSYEQYV. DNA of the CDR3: TGTGCCAGCAGCCGGACAGGCGGGTCCTACGAGCAGTACGTC.